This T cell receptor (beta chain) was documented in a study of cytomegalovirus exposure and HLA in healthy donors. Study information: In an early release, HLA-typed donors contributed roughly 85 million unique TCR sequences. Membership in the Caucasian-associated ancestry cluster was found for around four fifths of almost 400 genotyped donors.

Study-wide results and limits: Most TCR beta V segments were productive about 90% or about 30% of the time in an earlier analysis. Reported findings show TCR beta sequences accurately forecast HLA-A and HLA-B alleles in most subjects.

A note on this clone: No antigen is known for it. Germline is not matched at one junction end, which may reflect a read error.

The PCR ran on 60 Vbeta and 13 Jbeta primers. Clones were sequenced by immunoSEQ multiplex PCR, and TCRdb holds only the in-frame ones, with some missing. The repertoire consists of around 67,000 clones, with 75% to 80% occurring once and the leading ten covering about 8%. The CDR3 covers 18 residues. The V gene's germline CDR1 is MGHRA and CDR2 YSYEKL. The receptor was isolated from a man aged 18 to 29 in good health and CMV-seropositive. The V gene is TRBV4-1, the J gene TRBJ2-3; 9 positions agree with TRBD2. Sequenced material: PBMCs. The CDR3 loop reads CASRQVVGLAPFTDTQYF. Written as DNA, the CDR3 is TGCGCCAGCAGACAAGTCGTGGGACTAGCCCCATTCACAGATACGCAGTATTTT.